This T cell receptor (beta chain) was captured in a study of blood T cells in healthy people across ages. Overall study context: T cells yielded about one barcoded beta molecule per two cells through template switching. Study-wide points: Older age coincided with a roughly linear decline in TCR beta diversity per million T cells.

This clonotype was picked up one time. Antigen specificity is unknown. A much more abundant neighbour one base away suggests this may be a read error. CDR1 is SNHLY, CDR2 FYNNEI, per germline. The CDR3 is 14 amino acids. Trimming took 6 bases from V and 10 from J, leaving 19 bases between them. The second PCR ran roughly 6 to 12 cycles with a sample-barcoded 5' primer and J-beta primers. MiXCR, applied by TCRdb to the 5' RACE reads, yields one record per CDR3 protein. There are 1.5 million to 2 million distinct CDR3 sequences in the sample; about 31% occur only once, and about 11% lies in the top ten. Sequencing input: blood. The receptor was isolated from a woman under 40 in good health. The rearrangement uses TRBV2 and TRBJ2-1; D may be TRBD1 or TRBD2 (5 bases each). Written as DNA, the CDR3 is TGTGCCAGCAGGGAATTGACTCGTCGGGGCGAGCAGTTCTTC. Translated, it gives CASRELTRRGEQFF.